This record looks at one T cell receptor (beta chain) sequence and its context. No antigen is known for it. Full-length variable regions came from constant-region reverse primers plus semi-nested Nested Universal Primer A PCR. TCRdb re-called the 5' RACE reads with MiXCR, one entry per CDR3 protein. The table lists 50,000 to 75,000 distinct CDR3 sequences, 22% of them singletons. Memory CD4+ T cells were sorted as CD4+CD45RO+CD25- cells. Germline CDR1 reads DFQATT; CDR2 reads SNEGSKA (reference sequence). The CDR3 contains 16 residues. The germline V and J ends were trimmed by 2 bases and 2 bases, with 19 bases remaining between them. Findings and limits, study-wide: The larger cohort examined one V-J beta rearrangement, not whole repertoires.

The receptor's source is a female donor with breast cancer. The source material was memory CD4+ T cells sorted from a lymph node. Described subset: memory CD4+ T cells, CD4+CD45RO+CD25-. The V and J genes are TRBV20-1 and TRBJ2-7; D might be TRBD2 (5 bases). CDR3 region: CSARPLSAGYAYEQYF. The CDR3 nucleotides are TGCAGTGCTAGACCCCTTAGCGCCGGGTATGCCTACGAGCAGTACTTC.